A selection of T cell receptor beta chains follows, all from one sample in a study of T cells after yellow fever vaccination. Each CDR3 protein is one row after TCRdb ran MiXCR on the 5' RACE reads. The data show about 170,000 distinct CDR3 sequences, 9.5% to 12% seen once. The sequencing used CD8+ T cells sorted from PBMCs, collected 15 days after the yellow fever booster vaccination. These receptors were taken from a man aged 18 to 29 who received the YFV17D yellow fever vaccine. Both conserved end residues are part of each CDR3. The D gene is left open where the match is weak. The listing skips clone size in some rows; elsewhere it reads once, few, many or a size class.

cdr3_length	clone_size	v_call	d_call	j_call	cdr3_nt	cdr3_aa
14	medium-sized	TRBV11-2	TRBD1	TRBJ1-1	TGTGCCAGCAGTTTAGACAGGGTCTACACTGAAGCTTTCTTT	CASSLDRVYTEAFF
12	few	TRBV29-1	-	TRBJ2-7	TGCAGCGTTGGGGGACGAGGTTACGAGCAGTACTTC	CSVGGRGYEQYF
13	-	TRBV7-9	-	TRBJ2-4	TGTGCCAGCAGCAACGTAGGCAAAAACATTCAGTACTTC	CASSNVGKNIQYF
17	few	TRBV29-1	-	TRBJ1-2	TGCAGCGTTGAAGGTCTAAGCCCCACGGGGGATAACTATGGCTACACCTTC	CSVEGLSPTGDNYGYTF
15	-	TRBV7-8	TRBD1	TRBJ2-5	TGTGCCAGCAGCTGGAAACAGGGGTTCGCGGAGACCCAGTACTTC	CASSWKQGFAETQYF
13	-	TRBV7-2	-	TRBJ1-6	TGTGCCAGCAGCTTAGCTTTCGGGACACCCCTCCACTTT	CASSLAFGTPLHF
13	-	TRBV25-1	-	TRBJ1-2	TGTGCCACCACGGGCGGGGGCGGCTATGGCTACACCTTC	CATTGGGGYGYTF
16	few	TRBV2	-	TRBJ1-1	TGTGCCAGCAGGGGGTCCCAATGGAGGGGCGATACTGAAGCTTTCTTT	CASRGSQWRGDTEAFF
13	many	TRBV6-4	-	TRBJ2-1	TGTGCCAGCAGTCCCACCTCCTACAATGAGCAGTTCTTC	CASSPTSYNEQFF
12	many	TRBV29-1	-	TRBJ1-1	TGCAGCGTTGTGCCGGGGAACGCTGAAGCTTTCTTT	CSVVPGNAEAFF
14	-	TRBV4-1	-	TRBJ2-7	TGCGCCAGCAGCCAAGGTTCAAGAGCCTACGAGCAGTACTTC	CASSQGSRAYEQYF
13	few	TRBV6-6	-	TRBJ1-1	TGTGCCAGCAGTTATGGAGGGGGACTTGAAGCTTTCTTT	CASSYGGGLEAFF
14	-	TRBV12-3/TRBV12-4	-	TRBJ1-1	TGTGCCAGCAGTTTACGGGGGCATGGCACTGAAGCTTTCTTT	CASSLRGHGTEAFF
16	-	TRBV6-2/TRBV6-3	-	TRBJ1-3	TGTGCCAGCAGCCCCGCACTGAGGATTTTTGGAAACACCATATATTTT	CASSPALRIFGNTIYF
16	many	TRBV5-1	-	TRBJ2-2	TGCGCCAGCAGCTTGACCGACAGGACGAACACCGGGGAGCTGTTTTTT	CASSLTDRTNTGELFF
15	-	TRBV4-1	-	TRBJ1-6	TGCGCCAGCAGCCAAGGTCCACAGGTTAATTCACCCCTCCACTTT	CASSQGPQVNSPLHF
16	few	TRBV29-1	TRBD2	TRBJ2-1	TGCAGCGTCATACCAGGCTGGCGGGGGGCCTACAATGAGCAGTTCTTC	CSVIPGWRGAYNEQFF
15	few	TRBV10-2	TRBD1	TRBJ2-3	TGCGCCAGCAGTGAAGGACAGGGGGTGACAGATACGCAGTATTTT	CASSEGQGVTDTQYF
17	-	TRBV7-9	-	TRBJ2-3	TGTGCCAGCAGCGCAATTAGTCGGGCGAGGGGCACAGATACGCAGTATTTT	CASSAISRARGTDTQYF
14	many	TRBV5-1	-	TRBJ2-7	TGCGCCAGCAGCCTAACCGACAGGACTTACGAGCAGTACTTC	CASSLTDRTYEQYF